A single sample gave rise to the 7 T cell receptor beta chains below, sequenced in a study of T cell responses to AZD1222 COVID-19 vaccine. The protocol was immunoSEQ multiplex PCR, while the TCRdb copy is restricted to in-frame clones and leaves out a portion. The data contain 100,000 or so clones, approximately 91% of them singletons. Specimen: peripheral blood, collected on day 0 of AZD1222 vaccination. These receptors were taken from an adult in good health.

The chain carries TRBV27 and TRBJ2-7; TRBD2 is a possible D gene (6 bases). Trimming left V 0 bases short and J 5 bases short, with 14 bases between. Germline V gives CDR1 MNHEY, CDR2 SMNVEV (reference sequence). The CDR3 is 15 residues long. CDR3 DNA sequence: TGTGCCAGCAGTTTATCCTACGGGAGAGCCCACGAGCAGTACTTC. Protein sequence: CASSLSYGRAHEQYF.

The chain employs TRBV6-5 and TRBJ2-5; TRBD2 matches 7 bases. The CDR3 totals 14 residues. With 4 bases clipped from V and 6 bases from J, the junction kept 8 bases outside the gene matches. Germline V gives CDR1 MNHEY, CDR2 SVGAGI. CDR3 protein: CASSFRGGEKTQYF. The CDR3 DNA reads TGTGCCAGCAGTTTTCGTGGGGGGGAAAAGACCCAGTACTTC.

CDR3 nucleotide sequence: TGTGCCAGCAGCCCCCCCCCTAGCGGGATCAGCATTCAGTACTTC. Protein sequence: CASSPPPSGISIQYF. V is TRBV28 and J is TRBJ2-4, with TRBD2 identical over 9 bases. V lost 6 bases to trimming and J lost 9 bases; unmatched junction nucleotides: 12. Germline CDR1 is MDHEN and CDR2 is SYDVKM. The CDR3 is made up of 15 amino acids.

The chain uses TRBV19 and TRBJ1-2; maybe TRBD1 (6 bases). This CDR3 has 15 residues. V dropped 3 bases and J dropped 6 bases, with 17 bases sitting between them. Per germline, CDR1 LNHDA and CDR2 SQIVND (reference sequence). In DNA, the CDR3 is TGTGCCAGTAGTATGAGATCCCGGGACATCAATGGCTACACCTTC. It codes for CASSMRSRDINGYTF.

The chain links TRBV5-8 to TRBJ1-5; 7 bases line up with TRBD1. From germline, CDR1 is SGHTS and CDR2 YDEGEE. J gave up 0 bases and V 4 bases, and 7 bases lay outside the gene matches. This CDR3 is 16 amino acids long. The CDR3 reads CASSPGQYYSNQPQHF. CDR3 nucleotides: TGTGCCAGCAGCCCGGGACAGTACTATAGCAATCAGCCCCAGCATTTT. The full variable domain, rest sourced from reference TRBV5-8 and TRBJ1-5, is EAGVTQSPTHLIKTRGQQATLRCSPISGHTSVYWYQQALGLGLQFLLWYDEGEERNRGNFPPRFSGRQFPNYSSELNVNALELEDSALYLCASSPGQYYSNQPQHFGDGTRLSIL.

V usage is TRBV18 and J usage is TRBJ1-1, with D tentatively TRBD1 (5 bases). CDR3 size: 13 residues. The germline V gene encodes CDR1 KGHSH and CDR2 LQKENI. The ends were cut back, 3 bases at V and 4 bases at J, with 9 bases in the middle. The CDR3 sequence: CASSPWGGTEAFF. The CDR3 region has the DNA TGTGCCAGCTCACCTTGGGGGGGCACTGAAGCTTTCTTT.

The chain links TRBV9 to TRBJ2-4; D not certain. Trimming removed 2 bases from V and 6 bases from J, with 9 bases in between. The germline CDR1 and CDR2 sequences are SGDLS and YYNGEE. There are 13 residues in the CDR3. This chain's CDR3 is CASSVGTLNIQYF. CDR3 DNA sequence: TGTGCCAGCAGCGTTGGCACATTAAACATTCAGTACTTC.